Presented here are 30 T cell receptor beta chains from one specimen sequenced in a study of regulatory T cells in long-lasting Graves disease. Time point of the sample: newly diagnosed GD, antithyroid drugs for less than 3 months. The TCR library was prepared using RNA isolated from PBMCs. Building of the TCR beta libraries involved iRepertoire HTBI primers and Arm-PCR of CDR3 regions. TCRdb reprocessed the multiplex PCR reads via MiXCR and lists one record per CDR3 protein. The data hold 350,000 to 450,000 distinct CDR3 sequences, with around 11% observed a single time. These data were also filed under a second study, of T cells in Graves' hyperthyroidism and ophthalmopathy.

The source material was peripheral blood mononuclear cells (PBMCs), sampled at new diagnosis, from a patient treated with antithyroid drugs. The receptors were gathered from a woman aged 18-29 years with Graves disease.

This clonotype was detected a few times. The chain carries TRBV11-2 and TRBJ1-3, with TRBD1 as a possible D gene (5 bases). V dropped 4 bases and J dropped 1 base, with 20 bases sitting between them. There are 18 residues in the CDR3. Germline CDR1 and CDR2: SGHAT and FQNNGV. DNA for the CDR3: TGTGCCAGCAGCTGGACGGGGACTCTTGATTTGTCTGGAAACACCATATATTTT. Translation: CASSWTGTLDLSGNTIYF.

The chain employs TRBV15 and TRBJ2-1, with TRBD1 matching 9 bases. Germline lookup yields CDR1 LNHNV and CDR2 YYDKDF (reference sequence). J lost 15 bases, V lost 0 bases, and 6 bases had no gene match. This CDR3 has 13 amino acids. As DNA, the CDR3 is TGTGCCACCAGCAGAGATGAAACAGGGGGCCGGTTCTTC. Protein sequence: CATSRDETGGRFF.

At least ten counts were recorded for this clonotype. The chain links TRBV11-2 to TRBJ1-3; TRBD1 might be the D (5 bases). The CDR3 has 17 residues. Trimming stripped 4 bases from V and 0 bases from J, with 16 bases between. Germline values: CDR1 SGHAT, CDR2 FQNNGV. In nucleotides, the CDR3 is TGTGCCAGCAGCTGGCTGGAACAGGCGGACTCTGGAAACACCATATATTTT. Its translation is CASSWLEQADSGNTIYF. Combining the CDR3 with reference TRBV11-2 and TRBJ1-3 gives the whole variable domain EAGVAQSPRYKIIEKRQSVAFWCNPISGHATLYWYQQILGQGPKLLIQFQNNGVVDDSQLPKDRFSAERLKGVDSTLKIQPAKLEDSAVYLCASSWLEQADSGNTIYFGEGSWLTVV.

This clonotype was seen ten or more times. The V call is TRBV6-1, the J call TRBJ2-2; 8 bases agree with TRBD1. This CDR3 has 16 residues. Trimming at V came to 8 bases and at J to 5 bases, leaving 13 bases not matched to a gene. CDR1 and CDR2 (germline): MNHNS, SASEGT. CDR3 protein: CASSRMRTGKTGELFF. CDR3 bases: TGTGCCAGCTCCCGTATGAGGACAGGGAAAACCGGGGAGCTGTTTTTT.

The CDR3 reads CASSLAGGGFEELFF. In nucleotides, the CDR3 is TGTGCCAGCAGCTTAGCCGGGGGGGGGTTCGAAGAACTGTTTTTT. V and J are TRBV7-6 and TRBJ1-4; D might be TRBD1 (5 bases). CDR3 length: 15 amino acids. Germline CDR1 and CDR2: SGHVS and FNYEAQ. V lost 0 bases to trimming and J lost 12 bases, with 17 bases between them.

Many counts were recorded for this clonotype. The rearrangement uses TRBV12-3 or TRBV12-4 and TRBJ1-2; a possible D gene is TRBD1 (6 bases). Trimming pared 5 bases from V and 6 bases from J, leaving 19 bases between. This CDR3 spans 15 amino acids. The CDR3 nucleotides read TGTGCCAGCAGTCCGTATACAGGCTCAGGGGATGGCTACACCTTC. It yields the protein CASSPYTGSGDGYTF.

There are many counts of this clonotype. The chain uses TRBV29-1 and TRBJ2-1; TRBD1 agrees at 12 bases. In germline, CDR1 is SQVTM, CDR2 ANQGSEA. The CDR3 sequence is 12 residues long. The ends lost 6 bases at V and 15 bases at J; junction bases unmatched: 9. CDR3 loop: CSVDDGTGGWFF. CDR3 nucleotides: TGCAGCGTAGATGATGGGACAGGGGGCTGGTTCTTC.

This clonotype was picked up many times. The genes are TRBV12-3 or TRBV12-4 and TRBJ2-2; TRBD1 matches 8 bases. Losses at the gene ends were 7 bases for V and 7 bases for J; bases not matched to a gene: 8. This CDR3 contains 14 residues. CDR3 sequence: CASTRTQGGGELFF. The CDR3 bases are TGTGCCAGCACCCGAACACAGGGGGGCGGGGAGCTGTTTTTT.

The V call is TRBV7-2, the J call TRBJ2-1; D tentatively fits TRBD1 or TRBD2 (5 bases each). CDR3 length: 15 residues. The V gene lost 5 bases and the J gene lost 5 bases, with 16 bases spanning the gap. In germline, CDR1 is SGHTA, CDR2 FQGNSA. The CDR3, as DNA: TGTGCCAGCAGCCGTCCCGGGACGGATGACAATGAGCAGTTCTTC. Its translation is CASSRPGTDDNEQFF.

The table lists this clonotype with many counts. The CDR3 sequence is CASSPSGENTEAFF. The CDR3 bases are TGTGCCAGCTCACCCTCTGGGGAGAACACTGAAGCTTTCTTT. This chain uses TRBV18 with TRBJ1-1; D unclear. From germline, CDR1 is KGHSH and CDR2 LQKENI. V lost 3 bases to trimming and J lost 1 base, with 9 bases between them. The CDR3 extends over 14 amino acids.

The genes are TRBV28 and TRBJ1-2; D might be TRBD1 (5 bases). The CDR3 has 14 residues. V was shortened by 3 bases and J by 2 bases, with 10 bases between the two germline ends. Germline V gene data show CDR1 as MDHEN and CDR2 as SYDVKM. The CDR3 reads CASSFPDTNYGYTF. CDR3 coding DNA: TGTGCCAGCAGTTTCCCGGACACAAACTATGGCTACACCTTC.

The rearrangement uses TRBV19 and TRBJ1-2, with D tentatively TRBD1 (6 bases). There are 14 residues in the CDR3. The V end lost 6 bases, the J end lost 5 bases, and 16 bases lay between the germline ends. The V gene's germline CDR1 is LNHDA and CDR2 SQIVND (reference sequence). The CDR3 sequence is CASRGLDSPYGYTF. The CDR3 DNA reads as TGTGCCAGTAGGGGATTGGACAGTCCATATGGCTACACCTTC.

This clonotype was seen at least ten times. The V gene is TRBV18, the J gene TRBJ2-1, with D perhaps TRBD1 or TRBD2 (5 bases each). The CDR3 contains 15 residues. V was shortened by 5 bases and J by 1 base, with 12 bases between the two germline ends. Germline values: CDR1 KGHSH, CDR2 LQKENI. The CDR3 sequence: CASSSGRASYNEQFF. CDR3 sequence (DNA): TGTGCCAGCTCATCGGGGCGGGCTTCCTACAATGAGCAGTTCTTC.

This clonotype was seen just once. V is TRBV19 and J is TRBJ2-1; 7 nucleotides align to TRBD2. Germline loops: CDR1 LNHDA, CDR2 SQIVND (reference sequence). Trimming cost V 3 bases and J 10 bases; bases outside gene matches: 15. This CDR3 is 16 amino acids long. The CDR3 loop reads CASSIGGRAGVKEQFF. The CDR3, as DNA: TGTGCCAGTAGTATTGGGGGGAGGGCCGGTGTTAAAGAGCAGTTCTTC.

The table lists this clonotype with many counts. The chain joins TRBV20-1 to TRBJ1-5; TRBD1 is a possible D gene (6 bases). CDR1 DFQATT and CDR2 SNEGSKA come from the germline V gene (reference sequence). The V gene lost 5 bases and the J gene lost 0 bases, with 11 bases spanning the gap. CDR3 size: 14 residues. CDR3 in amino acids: CSAWDNNSNQPQHF. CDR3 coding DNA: TGCAGTGCTTGGGACAATAATAGCAATCAGCCCCAGCATTTT.

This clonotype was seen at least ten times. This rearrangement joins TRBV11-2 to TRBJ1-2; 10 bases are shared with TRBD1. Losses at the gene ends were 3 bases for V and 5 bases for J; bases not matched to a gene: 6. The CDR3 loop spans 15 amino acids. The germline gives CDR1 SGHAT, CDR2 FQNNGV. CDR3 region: CASSFRDRGLYGYTF. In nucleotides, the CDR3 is TGTGCCAGCAGCTTTAGGGACAGGGGATTATATGGCTACACCTTC.

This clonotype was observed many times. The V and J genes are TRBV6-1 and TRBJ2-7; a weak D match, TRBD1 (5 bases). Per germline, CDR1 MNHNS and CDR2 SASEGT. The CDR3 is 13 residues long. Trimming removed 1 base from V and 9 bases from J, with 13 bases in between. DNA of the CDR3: TGTGCCAGCAGTGAAGTAGGGGCGGCCATGCAGTACTTC. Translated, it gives CASSEVGAAMQYF.

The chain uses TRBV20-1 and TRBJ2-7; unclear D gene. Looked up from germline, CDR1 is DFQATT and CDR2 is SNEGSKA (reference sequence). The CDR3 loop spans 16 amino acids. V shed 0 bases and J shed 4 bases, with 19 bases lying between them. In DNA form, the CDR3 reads TGCAGTGCTAGAGATCTCAGAGCCCCTCGTGTATACGAGCAGTACTTC. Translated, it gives CSARDLRAPRVYEQYF.

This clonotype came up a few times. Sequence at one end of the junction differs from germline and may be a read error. CDR3 in DNA: TGTGCCAGCAGTTACCTCCCCAGCGGGGCTAGCGGGGACGCGAACACCGGGGAGCAGTTTTTT. This gives the protein CASSYLPSGASGDANTGEQFF. The V call is TRBV12-3 or TRBV12-4, the J call TRBJ2-2; 9 bases align to TRBD2. The CDR3 loop spans 21 amino acids.

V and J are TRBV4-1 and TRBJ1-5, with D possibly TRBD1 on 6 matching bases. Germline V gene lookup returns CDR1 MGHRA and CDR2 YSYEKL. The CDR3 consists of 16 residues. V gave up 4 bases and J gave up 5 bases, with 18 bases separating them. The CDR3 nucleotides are TGCGCCAGCAGCCCGAGGGACAACCGAAGGGATCAGCCCCAGCATTTT. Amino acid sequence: CASSPRDNRRDQPQHF.

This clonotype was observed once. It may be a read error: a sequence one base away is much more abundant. The CDR3 protein is CASSQEWSEQFF. The DNA of the CDR3 is TGTGCCAGCAGCCAAGAATGGAGTGAGCAGTTCTTC. The genes are TRBV7-2 and TRBJ2-1; D is unclear. V was trimmed by 5 bases and J by 9 bases, leaving 11 bases between them. Germline V CDR1 and CDR2: SGHTA, FQGNSA. The CDR3 is made up of 12 amino acids.

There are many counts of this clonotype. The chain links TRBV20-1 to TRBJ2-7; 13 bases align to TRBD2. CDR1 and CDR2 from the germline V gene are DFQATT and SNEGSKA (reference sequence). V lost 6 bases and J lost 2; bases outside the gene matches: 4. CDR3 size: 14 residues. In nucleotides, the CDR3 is TGCAGTGCACCAGGGACTAGCGGGGCCTACGAGCAGTACTTC. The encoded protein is CSAPGTSGAYEQYF.

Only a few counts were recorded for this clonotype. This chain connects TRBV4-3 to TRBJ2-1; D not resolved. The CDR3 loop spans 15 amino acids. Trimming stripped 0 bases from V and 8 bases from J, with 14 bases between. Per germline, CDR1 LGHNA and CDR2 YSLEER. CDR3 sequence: CASSQDPRRLHEQFF. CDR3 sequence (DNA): TGCGCCAGCAGCCAAGATCCGCGACGTCTACATGAGCAGTTCTTC.

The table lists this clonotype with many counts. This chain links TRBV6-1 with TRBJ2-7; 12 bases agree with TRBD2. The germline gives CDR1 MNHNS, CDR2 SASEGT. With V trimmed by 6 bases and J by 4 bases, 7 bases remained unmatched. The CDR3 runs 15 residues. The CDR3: CASSRGLAGLYEQYF. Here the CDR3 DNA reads TGTGCCAGCAGCCGAGGACTAGCGGGACTTTACGAGCAGTACTTC.

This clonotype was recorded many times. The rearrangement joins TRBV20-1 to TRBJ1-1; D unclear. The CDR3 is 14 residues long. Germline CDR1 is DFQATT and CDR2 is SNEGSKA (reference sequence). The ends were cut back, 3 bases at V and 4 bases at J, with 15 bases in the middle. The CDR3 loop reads CSARVGRLGTEAFF. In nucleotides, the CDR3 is TGCAGTGCTAGGGTGGGAAGATTGGGCACTGAAGCTTTCTTT.

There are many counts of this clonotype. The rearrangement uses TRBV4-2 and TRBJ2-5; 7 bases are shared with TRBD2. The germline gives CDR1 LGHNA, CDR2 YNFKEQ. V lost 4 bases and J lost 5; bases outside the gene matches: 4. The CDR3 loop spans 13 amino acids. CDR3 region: CASSPGEGETQYF. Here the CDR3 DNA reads TGTGCCAGCAGCCCTGGGGAGGGTGAGACCCAGTACTTC.

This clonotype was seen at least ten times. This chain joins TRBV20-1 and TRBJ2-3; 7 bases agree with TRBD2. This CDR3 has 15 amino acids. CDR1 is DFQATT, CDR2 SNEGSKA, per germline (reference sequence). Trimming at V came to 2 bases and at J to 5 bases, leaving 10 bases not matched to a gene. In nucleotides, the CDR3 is TGCAGTGCTAGAAATCTAGGACTAGTGGAAGATACGCAGTATTTT. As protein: CSARNLGLVEDTQYF.

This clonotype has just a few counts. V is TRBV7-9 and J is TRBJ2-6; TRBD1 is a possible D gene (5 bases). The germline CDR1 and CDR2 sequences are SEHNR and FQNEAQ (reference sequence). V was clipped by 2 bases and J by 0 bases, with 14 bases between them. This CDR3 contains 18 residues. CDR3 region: CASSLRGSGDSGANVLTF. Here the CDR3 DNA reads TGTGCCAGCAGCTTAAGGGGCTCTGGGGACTCTGGGGCCAACGTCCTGACTTTC.

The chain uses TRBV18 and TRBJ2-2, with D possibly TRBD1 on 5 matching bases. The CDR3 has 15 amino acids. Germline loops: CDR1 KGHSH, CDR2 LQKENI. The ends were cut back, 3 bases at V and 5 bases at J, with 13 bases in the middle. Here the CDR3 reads CASSPGQGITGELFF. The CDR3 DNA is TGTGCCAGCTCACCCGGACAAGGAATTACCGGGGAGCTGTTTTTT.

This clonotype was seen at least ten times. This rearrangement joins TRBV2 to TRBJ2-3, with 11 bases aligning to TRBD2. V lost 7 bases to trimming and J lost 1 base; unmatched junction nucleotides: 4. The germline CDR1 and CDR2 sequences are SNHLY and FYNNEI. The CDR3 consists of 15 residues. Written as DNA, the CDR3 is TGTGCCAGCAAAAAACTAGCGGGAGGCACAGATACGCAGTATTTT. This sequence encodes CASKKLAGGTDTQYF. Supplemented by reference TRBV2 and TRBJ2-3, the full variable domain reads EPEVTQTPSHQVTQMGQEVILRCVPISNHLYFYWYRQILGQKVEFLVSFYNNEISEKSEIFDDQFSVERPDGSNFTLKIRSTKLEDSAMYFCASKKLAGGTDTQYFGPGTRLTVL.